The T cell receptor (beta chain) under discussion was sequenced for a study of untreated major depressive disorder. The study, taken as a whole, reports: Compared with controls, depressed patients showed more TRBV05-01 (Vbeta 5.1) usage in CD4+ T cells.

Patients had taken no psychiatric medication, including antidepressants, for at least 8 weeks before enrollment. V lost 0 bases and J 4 bases, leaving 9 bases between the germline ends. The CDR3 totals 14 residues. CDR1 and CDR2 (germline): SNHLY, FYNNEI. Repertoires were generated with immunoSEQ multiplex PCR, while TCRdb's copy carries only in-frame clones and drops some. Of 10,000 to 15,000 clones in the sample, about nine tenths were seen once. This clone came up once. Its target is not known. This sequence originates from a man between 25 and 39 years old with major depressive disorder. The rearrangement uses TRBV2 and TRBJ1-2; tentatively, D is TRBD1 (6 bases). Sequenced material: CD4+ T cells from PBMCs. The CDR3 here is CASSEARTAYGYTF. CDR3 coding DNA: TGTGCCAGCAGTGAAGCGCGGACAGCCTATGGCTACACCTTC.